This TCR beta chain was sequenced during a study of patients and donors after allogeneic stem cell transplantation. Many counts were recorded for this clonotype. CDR3 length equals 16 residues. Germline CDR1 and CDR2: DFQATT and SNEGSKA (reference sequence). The V end was cut by 0 bases, the J end by 0 bases, with 12 bases between. TCRdb independently ran MiXCR on the RT-PCR reads; one entry per CDR3 protein. Among roughly 940,000 distinct CDR3 sequences listed, more than 15% were seen once. This chain links TRBV20-1 with TRBJ1-5; D perhaps matches TRBD1 (5 bases). This receptor was obtained from a human donor who was either an allogeneic HSCT recipient or a stem cell or donor lymphocyte infusion donor (not recorded which). It is not recorded whose cells these are; they may come from a transplant donor. The sequenced material came from blood, either unsorted or a sorted T cell fraction (not recorded which). In DNA form, the CDR3 reads TGCAGTGCTAGAGATCCCTACAGGAATAGCAATCAGCCCCAGCATTTT. As protein: CSARDPYRNSNQPQHF.